The 4 T cell receptor beta chains presented below share a single source sample, sequenced in a study of early T cells in non-severe SARS-CoV-2 infection. TCRdb re-called the 5' RACE reads through MiXCR, storing one row per CDR3 protein. In the table there are about 69,000 distinct CDR3 sequences, 9.5% of which are singletons. Sequencing input: whole blood. The receptors here all came from an adult who was a healthcare worker with PCR-confirmed SARS-CoV-2 infection or an uninfected control (not recorded which).

This clonotype was seen repeatedly, ten times or more. CDR3 sequence (DNA): TGTGCCAGCAGCCCCGCACTCGGGGGCACTGAAGCTTTCTTT. This encodes CASSPALGGTEAFF. V is TRBV5-4 and J is TRBJ1-1; D is perhaps TRBD1 (5 bases). Trimming left V 4 bases short and J 4 bases short, with 14 bases between. CDR3 length equals 14 residues. Germline loops: CDR1 SGHNT, CDR2 YYREEE (reference sequence).

This clonotype came up a few times. The chain joins TRBV27 to TRBJ2-1, with TRBD1 as a possible D gene (6 bases). The CDR3 totals 16 residues. Between the trimmed V and J ends, which lost 5 bases and 7 bases, there was a span of 21 bases. Germline CDR1 and CDR2: MNHEY and SMNVEV (reference sequence). Here the CDR3 DNA reads TGTGCCAGCAGTCCCAACCGGGACATAAGGAGGAATGAGCAGTTCTTC. Encoded protein: CASSPNRDIRRNEQFF.

This clonotype was recorded at least ten times. The CDR3 is CASSTSEKLFF. The CDR3 bases are TGTGCCAGCAGCACGAGTGAAAAACTGTTTTTT. This chain uses TRBV7-9 with TRBJ1-4; D gene ambiguous. Germline V gene data show CDR1 as SEHNR and CDR2 as FQNEAQ (reference sequence). This CDR3 has 11 amino acids. Between the trimmed V and J ends, which lost 5 bases and 7 bases, there was a span of 5 bases.

This clonotype was recorded many times. The chain is built from TRBV3-1 and TRBJ2-5; 7 nucleotides agree with TRBD1. Germline V gives CDR1 LGHDT, CDR2 YNNKEL (reference sequence). The junction had 10 bases not matched to a gene; V was cut back by 4 bases and J by 11 bases. The CDR3 sequence is 13 residues long. CDR3 protein: CASSPRDSLRQYF. The CDR3 coding sequence is TGTGCCAGCAGCCCGAGGGACAGCTTAAGGCAGTACTTC.